These T cell receptor beta chains were read from a single sample in a study of T cells after yellow fever vaccination. TCRdb reanalysed the 5' RACE reads using MiXCR and keeps one entry per CDR3 protein. Of 250,000 to 400,000 distinct CDR3 sequences listed, roughly 4.3% are singletons. Sequences were derived from PBMCs, sampled 5 days after the yellow fever booster vaccination. The receptors shown here come from a young man who received the YFV17D yellow fever vaccine. The conserved cysteine and the conserved F or W are not part of the CDR3 here.

V gene	J gene	CDR3 protein
TRBV6-6	TRBJ2-1	ASSYSRAGGPGEQF
TRBV4-1	TRBJ2-2	ASSQAFRGGRASGELF
TRBV6-5	TRBJ2-2	ASSYRSRQAGELF
TRBV2	TRBJ2-3	ASSRTGLLTDTQY
TRBV6-2/TRBV6-3	TRBJ2-2	ASTGTGFGELF
TRBV5-1	TRBJ2-5	ASSIGGRRVETQY
TRBV29-1	TRBJ2-3	SVVGDPLSTDTQY
TRBV7-9	TRBJ2-6	ASSLTEGANVLT
TRBV7-9	TRBJ1-1	ASSLDSRETF
TRBV13	TRBJ1-2	ASSPRTGWVGYT
TRBV20-1	TRBJ1-5	SARHQGSRGNQPQH
TRBV12-3/TRBV12-4	TRBJ1-2	ASSRQGAGGYGYT
TRBV9	TRBJ2-5	ASSVAGLETQY
TRBV4-3	TRBJ1-5	ASSQADGRILH
TRBV7-2	TRBJ1-5	ASSLAAVYNQPQH
TRBV29-1	TRBJ1-5	SVVVDFNQPQH